Below are 13 T cell receptor beta chains sequenced from a single sample in a study of blood T cell dynamics during melanoma immunotherapy. Time point defined: week 3, after first cycle of checkpoint inhibitor. Assay used: immunoSEQ multiplex PCR; TCRdb lists only in-frame clones, some missing. There are around 10,000 clones in the sample; about 80% occur only once, and 20% to 25% lies in the top ten. The starting material was blood, obtained from a patient treated with checkpoint blockade. The receptors stem from a human donor with melanoma.

This clone was counted between two and nine times. The chain uses TRBV19 and TRBJ1-2, with D possibly TRBD1 on 6 matching bases. V was clipped by 4 bases and J by 3 bases, with 18 bases between them. CDR1 LNHDA and CDR2 SQIVND come from the germline V gene (reference sequence). The CDR3 extends over 16 amino acids. CDR3 loop: CASSTSPGQRYYGYTF. Written as DNA, the CDR3 is TGTGCCAGTAGTACCTCCCCGGGACAAAGGTACTATGGCTACACCTTC.

The rearrangement links TRBV6-5 to TRBJ2-6; a weak D match, TRBD2 (5 bases). The CDR3 totals 14 residues. Germline assignment: CDR1 MNHEY and CDR2 SVGAGI. V was shortened by 6 bases and J by 2 bases, with 8 bases between the two germline ends. The CDR3 DNA is TGTGCCAGCAGCCCGGGGACTGGGGCCAACGTCCTGACTTTC. This translates into CASSPGTGANVLTF.

V usage is TRBV7-2 and J usage is TRBJ2-1; 7 nucleotides line up with TRBD1. CDR3 length: 15 amino acids. V dropped 3 bases and J dropped 6; count of bases not matched to a gene: 8. Germline values: CDR1 SGHTA, CDR2 FQGNSA. The CDR3 region is CASSLDRLVSNEQFF. The DNA for the CDR3 is TGTGCCAGCAGCTTGGACAGGTTAGTTTCCAATGAGCAGTTCTTC.

The chain joins TRBV7-9 to TRBJ1-3, with a tentative D call TRBD1 (5 bases). Trimming took 5 bases from V and 0 from J, leaving 14 bases between them. The length of the CDR3 is 16 residues. The germline CDR1 and CDR2 sequences are SEHNR and FQNEAQ (reference sequence). Here the CDR3 reads CASSVHRTSSGNTIYF. For the CDR3, the DNA is TGTGCCAGCAGCGTACACAGGACGTCCTCTGGAAACACCATATATTTT.

As DNA, the CDR3 is TGTGCCAGCTCCTTCGGACAGGGGAGCGAAAAACTGTTTTTT. It codes for CASSFGQGSEKLFF. The chain recombines TRBV18 with TRBJ1-4; 9 nucleotides align to TRBD1. The CDR3 extends over 14 amino acids. CDR1 KGHSH and CDR2 LQKENI come from the germline V gene. Unmatched junction bases numbered 7, after V lost 6 bases and J lost 8 bases.

The chain employs TRBV4-2 and TRBJ2-2, with D perhaps matching TRBD1 (6 bases). CDR1 LGHNA and CDR2 YNFKEQ come from the germline V gene. CDR3 length: 15 residues. Trimming shortened V by 0 bases and J by 6 bases, and 11 bases separated the two germline ends. CDR3: CASSQDTGKAGELFF. Here the CDR3 DNA reads TGTGCCAGCAGCCAAGACACAGGGAAGGCCGGGGAGCTGTTTTTT.

The chain links TRBV4-1 to TRBJ1-1, with D tentatively TRBD1 (6 bases). The V and J ends lost 4 bases and 3 bases respectively, with 18 bases between them. The CDR3 is 16 residues long. Germline V gives CDR1 MGHRA, CDR2 YSYEKL. The CDR3 loop is CASSRLISRGDTEAFF. CDR3 in DNA: TGCGCCAGCAGCCGGCTAATCTCCAGGGGTGACACTGAAGCTTTCTTT.

The chain recombines TRBV19 with TRBJ2-1; 8 bases are a match to TRBD1. Germline V gene lookup returns CDR1 LNHDA and CDR2 SQIVND (reference sequence). V was clipped by 9 bases and J by 3 bases; unmatched bases: 7. The CDR3 runs 14 residues. The CDR3 DNA reads TGTGCCAGCATCTCCGGACAGGGCTACAATGAGCAGTTCTTC. This encodes CASISGQGYNEQFF.

V gene TRBV14 combines with J gene TRBJ1-6, with D perhaps matching TRBD1 (5 bases). V was trimmed by 4 bases and J by 11 bases, leaving 15 bases between them. The germline V gene encodes CDR1 SGHDN and CDR2 FVKESK. This CDR3 spans 14 amino acids. CDR3 in DNA: TGTGCCAGCAGCCTTGGAGGGGCGAATGCACCCCTCCACTTT. This codes for CASSLGGANAPLHF.

This chain links TRBV2 with TRBJ2-7; D ambiguous. The germline V gene has CDR1 SNHLY and CDR2 FYNNEI. There are 13 residues in the CDR3. Trimming stripped 4 bases from V and 5 bases from J, with 12 bases between. The CDR3 nucleotides read TGTGCCAGCAGTGTAACCCTGACGAACGAGCAGTACTTC. Amino acid sequence: CASSVTLTNEQYF.

The chain carries TRBV7-3 and TRBJ1-3; D unclear. The length of the CDR3 is 13 residues. Germline lookup yields CDR1 SGHTA and CDR2 FQGTGA. The V end was cut by 2 bases, the J end by 7 bases, with 9 bases between. The CDR3 spells CASSLGEGNTIYF. The CDR3 DNA is TGTGCCAGCAGCTTAGGAGAGGGTAACACCATATATTTT.

This clone came up a few times. The chain is built from TRBV19 and TRBJ1-3; no firm D call. The CDR3 loop spans 16 amino acids. V was clipped by 7 bases and J by 2 bases, with 18 bases between them. Germline V gives CDR1 LNHDA, CDR2 SQIVND (reference sequence). CDR3 sequence (DNA): TGTGCCAGTACAAAGAGGTTGGCGGTGACTGGAAACACCATATATTTT. Protein sequence: CASTKRLAVTGNTIYF.

V and J are TRBV11-3 and TRBJ2-1; D may be TRBD2 (6 bases). Trimming left V 0 bases short and J 3 bases short, with 12 bases between. The V gene's germline CDR1 is SGHNT and CDR2 YENEEA. The CDR3 loop spans 16 amino acids. CDR3 sequence reads: CASSLDRLGGYNEQFF. CDR3 nucleotide sequence: TGTGCCAGCAGCTTAGATCGACTGGGGGGCTACAATGAGCAGTTCTTC.